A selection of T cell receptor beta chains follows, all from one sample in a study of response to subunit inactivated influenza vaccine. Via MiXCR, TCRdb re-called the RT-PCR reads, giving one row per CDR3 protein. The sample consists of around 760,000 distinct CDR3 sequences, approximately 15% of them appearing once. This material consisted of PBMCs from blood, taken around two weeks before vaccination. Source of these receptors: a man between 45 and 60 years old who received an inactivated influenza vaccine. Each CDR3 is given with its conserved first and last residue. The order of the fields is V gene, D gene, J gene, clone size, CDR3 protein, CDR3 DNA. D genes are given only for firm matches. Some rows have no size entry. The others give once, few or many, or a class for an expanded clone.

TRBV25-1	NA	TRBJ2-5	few	CASREEETQYF	TGTGCCAGCAGGGAAGAAGAGACCCAGTACTTC
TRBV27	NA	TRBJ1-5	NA	CASSSSPSPGISNQPQHF	TGTGCCAGCAGTTCTTCACCGAGTCCGGGGATCAGCAATCAGCCCCAGCATTTT
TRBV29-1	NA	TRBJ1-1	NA	CSVGVLTEAFF	TGCAGCGTTGGGGTGTTAACTGAAGCTTTCTTT
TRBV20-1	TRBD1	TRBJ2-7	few	CSANPGTGGSYEQYF	TGCAGTGCAAACCCCGGGACAGGTGGCTCCTACGAGCAGTACTTC
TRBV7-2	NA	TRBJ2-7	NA	CASSPDLNSYEQYF	TGTGCCAGCAGCCCCGACCTCAACTCCTACGAGCAGTACTTC
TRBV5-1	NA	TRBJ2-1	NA	CASSEYQTGGDEQFF	TGCGCCAGCAGCGAATATCAGACAGGTGGCGATGAGCAGTTCTTC
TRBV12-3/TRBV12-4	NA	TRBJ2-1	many	CASSFVYGVRVAYNEQFF	TGTGCCAGCAGTTTCGTTTATGGGGTTAGGGTTGCCTACAATGAGCAGTTCTTC
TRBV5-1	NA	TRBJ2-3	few	CASSGGPRGDTQYF	TGCGCCAGCAGCGGTGGGCCCCGAGGAGATACGCAGTATTTT
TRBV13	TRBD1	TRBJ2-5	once	CASTPDRGGQETQYF	TGTGCCAGCACTCCGGACAGGGGGGGACAAGAGACCCAGTACTTC
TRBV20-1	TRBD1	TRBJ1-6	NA	CSASRDRGSPLHF	TGCAGTGCTAGTCGGGACAGGGGATCACCCCTCCACTTT
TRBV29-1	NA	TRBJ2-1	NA	CSPRRRLGNEQFF	TGCAGCCCTAGACGCCGCTTGGGGAATGAGCAGTTCTTC
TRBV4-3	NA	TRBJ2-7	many	CASSQGTRAADEQYF	TGCGCCAGCAGCCAGGGGACCAGAGCGGCTGACGAGCAGTACTTC
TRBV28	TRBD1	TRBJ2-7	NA	CASSPLGQAYEQYF	TGTGCCAGCAGTCCCCTAGGACAGGCCTACGAGCAGTACTTC
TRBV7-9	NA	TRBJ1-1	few	CASSQTSTEAFF	TGTGCCAGCAGCCAAACTTCCACTGAAGCTTTCTTT
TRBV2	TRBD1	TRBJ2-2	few	CASSERQGAGGELFF	TGTGCCAGCAGTGAACGGCAGGGGGCTGGCGGGGAGCTGTTTTTT
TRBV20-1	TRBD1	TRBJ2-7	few	CSAHGQGYEQYF	TGCAGTGCTCATGGACAGGGTTACGAGCAGTACTTC
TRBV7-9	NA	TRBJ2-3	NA	CASSAQISTDTQYF	TGTGCCAGCAGCGCCCAGATCTCCACAGATACGCAGTATTTT
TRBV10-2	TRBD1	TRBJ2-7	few	CASSGAGTGGLYEQYF	TGCGCCAGCAGTGGAGCCGGGACAGGGGGCTTGTACGAGCAGTACTTC
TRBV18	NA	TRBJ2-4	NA	CASSPPAAQENIQYF	TGTGCCAGCTCACCTCCGGCAGCCCAAGAAAACATTCAGTACTTC
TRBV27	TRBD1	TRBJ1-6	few	CASRYSAGQRNSPLHF	TGTGCCAGCAGGTATTCTGCGGGACAGCGGAATTCACCCCTCCACTTT
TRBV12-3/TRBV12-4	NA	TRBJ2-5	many	CASSHGIRRETQYF	TGTGCCAGCAGTCACGGGATTCGGCGAGAGACCCAGTACTTC
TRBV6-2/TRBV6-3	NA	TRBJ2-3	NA	CASSDYPLADTQYF	TGTGCCAGCAGTGACTACCCGTTGGCAGATACGCAGTATTTT
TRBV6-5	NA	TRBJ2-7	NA	CASGRERYEQYF	TGTGCCAGCGGCCGGGAGAGATACGAGCAGTACTTC
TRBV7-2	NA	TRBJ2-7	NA	CASSPVPGYTEQYF	TGTGCCAGCAGCCCGGTGCCAGGGTATACCGAGCAGTACTTC
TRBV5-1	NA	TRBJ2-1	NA	CASSLGSSEYNEQFF	TGCGCCAGCAGCTTGGGGTCTAGTGAGTACAATGAGCAGTTCTTC
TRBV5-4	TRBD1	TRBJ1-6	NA	CASSLEPGQSDSPLHF	TGTGCCAGCAGCTTGGAGCCGGGACAGTCGGATTCACCCCTCCACTTT
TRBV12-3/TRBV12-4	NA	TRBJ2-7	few	CASSLGPVSHEQYF	TGTGCCAGCAGTTTAGGGCCGGTTAGCCACGAGCAGTACTTC
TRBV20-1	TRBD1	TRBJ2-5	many	CSAFPAPRQGQNGETQYF	TGCAGTGCGTTTCCTGCCCCCCGACAGGGCCAAAATGGGGAGACCCAGTACTTC
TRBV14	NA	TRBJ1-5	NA	CASSQERQSNQPQHF	TGTGCCAGCAGCCAAGAACGGCAGAGCAATCAGCCCCAGCATTTT
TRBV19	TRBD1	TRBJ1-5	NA	CASSVQGQRQPQHF	TGTGCCAGTAGCGTACAGGGGCAGAGGCAGCCCCAGCATTTT
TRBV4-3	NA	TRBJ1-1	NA	CASSQDLIREAYTEAFF	TGCGCCAGCAGCCAAGATCTTATCAGGGAAGCCTACACTGAAGCTTTCTTT
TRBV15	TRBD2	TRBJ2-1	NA	CATSRVSGLAGPSYNEQFF	TGTGCCACCAGCAGAGTATCGGGACTAGCGGGACCCTCCTACAATGAGCAGTTCTTC
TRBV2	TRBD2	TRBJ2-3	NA	CARCTRSSGGGYLGTQYF	TGTGCCCGCTGTACCCGAAGTAGCGGGGGCGGCTACCTAGGTACGCAGTATTTT
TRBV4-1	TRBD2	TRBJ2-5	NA	CASSQERIAGGQETQYF	TGCGCCAGCAGCCAAGAAAGGATAGCGGGGGGTCAAGAGACCCAGTACTTC
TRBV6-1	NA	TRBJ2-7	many	CASSRWDGTYEQYF	TGTGCCAGCAGTCGATGGGACGGAACCTACGAGCAGTACTTC
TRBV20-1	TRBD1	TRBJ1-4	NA	CSAREDRGNEKLFF	TGCAGTGCTAGAGAGGACAGGGGGAATGAAAAACTGTTTTTT
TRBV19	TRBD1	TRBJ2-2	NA	CASSMGTGGGGGELFF	TGTGCCAGTAGTATGGGGACAGGGGGCGGCGGCGGGGAGCTGTTTTTT
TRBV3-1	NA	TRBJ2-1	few	CASSQEGLLGTEQFF	TGTGCCAGCAGCCAAGAGGGTCTACTGGGCACTGAGCAGTTCTTC
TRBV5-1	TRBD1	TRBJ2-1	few	CASSHGQGGYNEQFF	TGCGCCAGCAGTCATGGACAGGGGGGATACAATGAGCAGTTCTTC